The clone carrying this T cell receptor beta chain appeared a few times. Antigen: not known. Vbeta (60) and Jbeta (13) primers were used in the PCR. TCRdb's table, derived via immunoSEQ multiplex PCR, lists solely in-frame clones and lacks some. The repertoire consists of around 140,000 clones, with about four fifths occurring once and the leading ten covering less than 3%. The sample comes from a study of cytomegalovirus exposure and HLA in healthy donors. Looking at the study overall: Samples from HLA-typed donors yielded 65 million to 90 million unique TCRs in an early data release. Findings of the study overall: The authors enumerated over 150 TCR beta chains as linked to cytomegalovirus.

Trimming at V came to 4 bases and at J to 11 bases, leaving 10 bases not matched to a gene. Germline values: CDR1 SGHTA, CDR2 FQGNSA. CDR3 length: 13 residues. Specimen: PBMCs. V is TRBV7-2 and J is TRBJ1-1; TRBD1 agrees at 7 bases. This TCR derives from a woman aged 18-29 years in good health and CMV-seropositive. As DNA, the CDR3 is TGTGCCAGCAGCTCTGACAGGGACCTGGAGGCTTTCTTT. Translated: CASSSDRDLEAFF.